The 21 T cell receptor beta chains in this list originate from one sample, sequenced in a study of blood T cell repertoires in COVID-19 (dated by TCRdb to 2020 to 2021). The library was made by the immunoSEQ multiplex PCR assay. Drawn from immuneACCESS, this table holds only the in-frame rearrangements with V and J called that TCRdb kept. Clones are partly lost; checked studies trace under half to an unresolved V gene and leave the rest unexplained. The sample data list more than 65,000 clones, and 75% to 85% of these were observed just once. About 6.9% of the sample lies in the top ten. The specimen was peripheral blood. The receptors shown here come from a man aged 30 to 45 with COVID-19, enrolled during active disease.

The V call is TRBV12-3 or TRBV12-4, the J call TRBJ2-5; maybe TRBD1 (5 bases). The CDR3 length is 13 residues. V lost 4 bases and J 1 base, leaving 7 bases between the germline ends. CDR3 coding DNA: TGTGCCAGCAGTTACAGGTCCCAAGAGACCCAGTACTTC. This translates into CASSYRSQETQYF.

The chain employs TRBV6-5 and TRBJ2-7; D is possibly TRBD1 (7 bases). The CDR3 sequence is 15 residues long. Trimming removed 7 bases from V and 5 bases from J, with 21 bases in between. Per the germline V gene, CDR1 is MNHEY and CDR2 is SVGAGI. CDR3 sequence (DNA): TGTGCCAGCACTAGCGCTTCGACAGGGCCAAACGAGCAGTACTTC. Its protein is CASTSASTGPNEQYF.

A few counts support this clone. The chain employs TRBV9 and TRBJ2-7; no reliable D call. This CDR3 contains 14 residues. The germline CDR1 and CDR2 sequences are SGDLS and YYNGEE. Trimming left V 0 bases short and J 0 bases short, with 7 bases between. CDR3 amino acids: CASSVVGSSYEQYF. For the CDR3, the DNA is TGTGCCAGCAGCGTAGTGGGCTCCTCCTACGAGCAGTACTTC.

The chain combines TRBV5-4 with TRBJ1-1, with TRBD1 matching 7 bases. Per the germline V gene, CDR1 is SGHNT and CDR2 is YYREEE (reference sequence). This CDR3 comprises 12 residues. J lost 3 bases, V lost 5 bases, and 1 base had no gene match. CDR3 region: CASSGQDTEAFF. CDR3 DNA: TGTGCCAGCAGTGGACAGGACACTGAAGCTTTCTTT.

The V and J genes are TRBV19 and TRBJ1-5; D is perhaps TRBD1 (6 bases). Germline loops: CDR1 LNHDA, CDR2 SQIVND (reference sequence). The CDR3 has 15 amino acids. Trimming removed 8 bases at V and 5 bases at J, with 19 bases between. The CDR3 DNA reads as TGTGCCAGTCGACTTACAGGGATTGGGGATCAGCCCCAGCATTTT. It codes for CASRLTGIGDQPQHF.

With respect to this clone: Other DNA sequences from this sample encode an identical CDR3 as well. The V call is TRBV6-5, the J call TRBJ1-3; no clear D. The CDR3 is 12 amino acids. The ends were cut back, 4 bases at V and 4 bases at J, with 5 bases in the middle. Germline V gene sequence: CDR1 MNHEY, CDR2 SVGAGI. The chain's CDR3 is CASSSQGNTIYF. The CDR3 DNA reads as TGTGCCAGCAGTTCACAGGGAAACACCATATATTTT.

The chain couples TRBV5-1 to TRBJ2-2; tentative D call: TRBD2 (5 bases). The CDR3 extends over 15 amino acids. Germline CDR1 reads SGHRS; CDR2 reads YFSETQ. Trimming removed 5 bases from V and 0 bases from J, with 11 bases in between. CDR3 sequence (DNA): TGCGCCAGCAGGCCGACGGGAACGAACACCGGGGAGCTGTTTTTT. Translation: CASRPTGTNTGELFF.

This clone occurred a few times. V and J are TRBV5-1 and TRBJ1-5; perhaps TRBD1 as D (5 bases). Germline V CDR1 and CDR2: SGHRS, YFSETQ. Deletions cut 0 bases from V and 7 bases from J, with 14 bases between. The CDR3 runs 15 residues. This chain's CDR3 is CASSLGGAEKQPQHF. CDR3 DNA: TGCGCCAGCAGCTTGGGGGGCGCAGAGAAGCAGCCCCAGCATTTT.

The chain joins TRBV5-1 to TRBJ2-2, with D perhaps matching TRBD1 (6 bases). Trimming stripped 1 base from V and 6 bases from J, with 10 bases between. CDR1 is SGHRS and CDR2 is YFSETQ in the germline V gene. This CDR3 is 14 amino acids long. The CDR3 here is CASSLREGAGELFF. DNA of the CDR3: TGCGCCAGCAGCTTGCGCGAGGGGGCCGGGGAGCTGTTTTTT.

The chain couples TRBV21-1 to TRBJ2-5; the D call TRBD2 from the table was never checked on the DNA. TRBV21-1 is flagged as a pseudogene. There are 15 residues in the CDR3. In DNA form, the CDR3 reads TGTGCCAGCAGCAAGGTCCTAGCCCCCGGGGAGACCCAGTACTTC. Protein: CASSKVLAPGETQYF.

The V gene is TRBV4-1, the J gene TRBJ1-1; tentative D call: TRBD1 (5 bases). Trimming left V 1 base short and J 4 bases short, with 22 bases between. The germline gives CDR1 MGHRA, CDR2 YSYEKL. The CDR3 is 18 amino acids. CDR3 in amino acids: CASSQGRGRGAFSTEAFF. The CDR3 DNA is TGCGCCAGCAGCCAAGGAAGGGGAAGGGGCGCTTTCTCCACTGAAGCTTTCTTT.

Only a few counts were recorded for this clone. This chain links TRBV29-1 with TRBJ2-7, with TRBD2 matching over 9 bases. In germline, CDR1 is SQVTM, CDR2 ANQGSEA. V trimming: 5 bases; J trimming: 3 bases; junction bases outside the gene matches: 8. CDR3 length: 14 amino acids. The chain's CDR3 is CSVLAGEIYYEQYF. In DNA form, the CDR3 reads TGCAGCGTTTTAGCGGGAGAGATTTACTACGAGCAGTACTTC.

Many counts were recorded for this clone. The J gene is TRBJ1-6, the V gene TRBV6-1; unclear D gene. This CDR3 spans 15 amino acids. Germline CDR1 is MNHNS and CDR2 is SASEGT. The V end was cut by 2 bases, the J end by 10 bases, with 15 bases between. The CDR3 DNA reads TGTGCCAGCAGTGAACTCGACGACGGGTTCTCACCCCTCCACTTT. It encodes CASSELDDGFSPLHF.

The chain joins TRBV30 to TRBJ2-7; tentative D call: TRBD2 (6 bases). The V end lost 4 bases, the J end lost 6 bases, and 16 bases lay between the germline ends. Germline V gene sequence: CDR1 GTSNPN, CDR2 SVGIG (reference sequence). The CDR3 sequence is 13 residues long. The chain's CDR3 is CAWKNLGGREQYF. Written as DNA, the CDR3 is TGTGCCTGGAAAAATCTAGGAGGGCGCGAGCAGTACTTC.

The V and J genes are TRBV7-2 and TRBJ2-5; the match to TRBD2 covers 8 bases. V was clipped by 5 bases and J by 4 bases; unmatched bases: 12. CDR3 length: 16 amino acids. Germline V CDR1 and CDR2: SGHTA, FQGNSA. DNA of the CDR3: TGTGCCAGCAGCCCAAATGGGGGCCTAGCGGGAGAGACCCAGTACTTC. The encoded protein is CASSPNGGLAGETQYF.

The rearrangement joins TRBV28 to TRBJ2-7; 11 bases fit TRBD2. The CDR3 sequence is 15 residues long. Germline CDR1 is MDHEN and CDR2 is SYDVKM. Losses at the gene ends were 6 bases for V and 3 bases for J; bases not matched to a gene: 7. CDR3 loop: CASRLGTSGLYEQYF. The CDR3 nucleotides are TGTGCCAGCAGGTTAGGGACTAGCGGACTCTACGAGCAGTACTTC.

This clone was seen more than once but under ten times. The chain combines TRBV19 with TRBJ1-1; D gene uncertain. CDR3 length: 12 residues. V shed 3 bases and J shed 6 bases, with 8 bases lying between them. The germline V gene has CDR1 LNHDA and CDR2 SQIVND (reference sequence). CDR3 protein: CASSIRGPEAFF. As DNA, the CDR3 is TGTGCCAGTAGTATTCGAGGGCCTGAAGCTTTCTTT.

In DNA, the CDR3 is TGTGCCAGCAGTCAGGACAGGGGGATCTACGAGCAGTACTTC. Protein sequence: CASSQDRGIYEQYF. This chain links TRBV27 with TRBJ2-7, with 10 positions matching TRBD1. Germline V gives CDR1 MNHEY, CDR2 SMNVEV (reference sequence). CDR3 length equals 14 residues. The V segment lost 5 bases and the J segment 3 bases; nucleotides outside the gene matches: 4.

V usage is TRBV10-1 and J usage is TRBJ2-2; TRBD1 matches 7 bases. Germline loops: CDR1 WNHNN, CDR2 SYGVQD (reference sequence). The J segment lost 0 bases and the V segment lost 5 bases, leaving 9 bases of the junction unmatched. This CDR3 has 17 amino acids. CDR3 protein: CASSRATGATNTGELFF. For the CDR3, the DNA is TGCGCCAGCAGTCGCGCAACAGGGGCGACGAACACCGGGGAGCTGTTTTTT.

The genes are TRBV25-1 and TRBJ2-1, with a possible D match to TRBD2 (6 bases). V dropped 3 bases and J dropped 4 bases, with 10 bases sitting between them. The CDR3 has 14 amino acids. Germline assignment: CDR1 MGHDK and CDR2 SYGVNS. This CDR3 is CASSERDRYNEQFF. CDR3 nucleotide sequence: TGTGCCAGCAGTGAGCGGGACCGATACAATGAGCAGTTCTTC.

The rearrangement joins TRBV7-2 to TRBJ2-1, with 13 nucleotides matching TRBD2. The CDR3 is 14 residues long. Germline V gives CDR1 SGHTA, CDR2 FQGNSA. V lost 5 bases and J lost 9; bases outside the gene matches: 4. CDR3 nucleotides: TGTGCCAGCAGCCAACTAGCGGGAGGGCTTGAGCAGTTCTTC. Translation: CASSQLAGGLEQFF.